The next 13 T cell receptor beta chains were all read from a single sample in a study of blood T cell repertoires in COVID-19. Clones were sequenced by immunoSEQ multiplex PCR, and TCRdb holds only the in-frame ones, with some missing. The data hold roughly 310,000 clones, with around 89% observed a single time. The sequencing input was peripheral blood. These receptors were collected from a woman in her forties or fifties with active or convalescent COVID-19.

This chain's CDR3 is CAISERQVSYSNQPQHF. CDR3 DNA sequence: TGTGCCATCAGCGAGAGACAGGTCTCGTATAGCAATCAGCCCCAGCATTTT. The chain employs TRBV10-3 and TRBJ1-5; D possibly corresponds to TRBD1 (6 bases). The CDR3 runs 17 residues. Trimming stripped 6 bases from V and 0 bases from J, with 18 bases between. Germline V gives CDR1 ENHRY, CDR2 SYGVKD.

This clone has only one observation. This chain connects TRBV30 to TRBJ1-2; D unresolved. CDR1 GTSNPN and CDR2 SVGIG come from the germline V gene (reference sequence). There are 13 residues in the CDR3. The ends were cut back, 1 base at V and 3 bases at J, with 9 bases in the middle. The CDR3 spells CAWSAQAHYGYTF. CDR3 coding DNA: TGTGCCTGGAGTGCCCAGGCACACTATGGCTACACCTTC.

The rearrangement joins TRBV12-5 to TRBJ1-5; no clear D. The ends were cut back, 5 bases at V and 7 bases at J, with 12 bases in the middle. There are 13 residues in the CDR3. Germline lookup yields CDR1 LGHNT and CDR2 FRNRAP. The CDR3 loop is CASGTSPVQPQHF. CDR3 nucleotides: TGTGCTAGTGGTACGAGCCCCGTGCAGCCCCAGCATTTT.

The V and J genes are TRBV13 and TRBJ1-3; D gene unclear. This CDR3 is built from 14 residues. V was shortened by 0 bases and J by 0 bases, with 3 bases between the two germline ends. CDR1 and CDR2 (germline): PRHDT, FYEKMQ (reference sequence). In nucleotides, the CDR3 is TGTGCCAGCAGCTTAGGATACTCTGGAAACACCATATATTTT. Protein sequence: CASSLGYSGNTIYF.

This chain joins TRBV24-1 and TRBJ2-2, with 7 bases fitting TRBD2. The J segment lost 1 base and the V segment lost 5 bases, leaving 6 bases of the junction unmatched. The CDR3 extends over 16 amino acids. The germline gives CDR1 KGHDR, CDR2 SFDVKD. The CDR3, as DNA: TGTGCCACCAGTGGCGGGGGACTACGGAACACCGGGGAGCTGTTTTTT. The encoded protein is CATSGGGLRNTGELFF.

Only one count was recorded for this clone. The chain employs TRBV5-5 and TRBJ1-4; tentative D call: TRBD1 (5 bases). V lost 0 bases to trimming and J lost 4 bases, with 10 bases between them. The CDR3 has 15 residues. Germline V gene lookup returns CDR1 SGHKS and CDR2 YYEKEE (reference sequence). The CDR3 here is CASSLGDFGNEKLFF. The CDR3, as DNA: TGTGCCAGCAGCTTGGGGGACTTCGGTAATGAAAAACTGTTTTTT.

The chain uses TRBV4-2 and TRBJ1-2; a weak D match, TRBD1 (6 bases). The CDR3 extends over 17 amino acids. Germline V gene data show CDR1 as LGHNA and CDR2 as YNFKEQ. Trimming stripped 0 bases from V and 8 bases from J, with 22 bases between. CDR3 residues: CASSQDELGWTAGGYTF. The CDR3 coding sequence is TGTGCCAGCAGCCAAGATGAGTTGGGTTGGACAGCGGGAGGCTACACCTTC.

This chain links TRBV9 with TRBJ2-7; TRBD1 matches 8 bases. Losses at the gene ends were 4 bases for V and 1 base for J; bases not matched to a gene: 4. Germline V gene data show CDR1 as SGDLS and CDR2 as YYNGEE. CDR3 length: 14 residues. The CDR3 DNA follows: TGTGCCAGCAGCCCACGGGACAGGTCCTACGAGCAGTACTTC. Amino acids: CASSPRDRSYEQYF.

V usage is TRBV3-1 (or the pseudogene TRBV3-2) and J usage is TRBJ2-2, with TRBD1 matching 7 bases. V shed 1 base and J 7 bases; nucleotides not matched to a gene: 6. The CDR3 consists of 15 residues. Germline CDR1 is LGHDT and CDR2 is YNNKEL (reference sequence). CDR3 amino acids: CASSQGSGQDGELFF. CDR3 DNA sequence: TGTGCCAGCAGCCAAGGAAGCGGACAGGACGGGGAGCTGTTTTTT.

J is TRBJ2-7 and V is TRBV11-2, with TRBD2 as a possible D gene (5 bases). This CDR3 region has 16 residues. Germline V gene lookup returns CDR1 SGHAT and CDR2 FQNNGV. Trimming pared 6 bases from V and 3 bases from J, leaving 21 bases between. CDR3 protein: CASRSTSIGLNYEQYF. CDR3 sequence (DNA): TGTGCCAGCAGGTCCACATCGATAGGACTGAACTACGAGCAGTACTTC.

The chain couples TRBV5-4 to TRBJ2-2, with 7 bases aligning to TRBD1. V shed 4 bases, J shed 4 bases, and the junction held 4 bases outside the gene matches. Germline CDR1 reads SGHNT; CDR2 reads YYREEE (reference sequence). The CDR3 consists of 14 residues. This chain's CDR3 is CASSRDRTTGELFF. DNA for the CDR3: TGTGCCAGCAGCCGGGACAGAACCACCGGGGAGCTGTTTTTT.

The chain uses TRBV3-1 (or the pseudogene TRBV3-2) and TRBJ2-7; D possibly corresponds to TRBD1 (6 bases). Germline loops: CDR1 LGHDT, CDR2 YNNKEL (reference sequence). The germline V and J ends were trimmed by 6 bases and 6 bases, with 18 bases remaining between them. The CDR3 runs 14 residues. The CDR3 spells CASSQRGKVGEQYF. The CDR3 coding sequence is TGTGCCAGCAGTCAAAGGGGGAAAGTGGGCGAGCAGTACTTC.

The V and J genes are TRBV13 and TRBJ2-1, with 7 positions matching TRBD2. Germline V lookup: CDR1 PRHDT, CDR2 FYEKMQ (reference sequence). The CDR3 runs 16 residues. With 3 bases clipped from V and 7 bases from J, the junction kept 12 bases outside the gene matches. The CDR3 bases are TGTGCCAGCAGCTTTCGGAGACTAGCAATAAATAATGAGCAGTTCTTC. It yields the protein CASSFRRLAINNEQFF. Full variable domain (remainder filled in from reference TRBV13 and TRBJ2-1): AAGVIQSPRHLIKEKRETATLKCYPIPRHDTVYWYQQGPGQDPQFLISFYEKMQSDKGSIPDRFSAQQFSDYHSELNMSSLELGDSALYFCASSFRRLAINNEQFFGPGTRLTVL.